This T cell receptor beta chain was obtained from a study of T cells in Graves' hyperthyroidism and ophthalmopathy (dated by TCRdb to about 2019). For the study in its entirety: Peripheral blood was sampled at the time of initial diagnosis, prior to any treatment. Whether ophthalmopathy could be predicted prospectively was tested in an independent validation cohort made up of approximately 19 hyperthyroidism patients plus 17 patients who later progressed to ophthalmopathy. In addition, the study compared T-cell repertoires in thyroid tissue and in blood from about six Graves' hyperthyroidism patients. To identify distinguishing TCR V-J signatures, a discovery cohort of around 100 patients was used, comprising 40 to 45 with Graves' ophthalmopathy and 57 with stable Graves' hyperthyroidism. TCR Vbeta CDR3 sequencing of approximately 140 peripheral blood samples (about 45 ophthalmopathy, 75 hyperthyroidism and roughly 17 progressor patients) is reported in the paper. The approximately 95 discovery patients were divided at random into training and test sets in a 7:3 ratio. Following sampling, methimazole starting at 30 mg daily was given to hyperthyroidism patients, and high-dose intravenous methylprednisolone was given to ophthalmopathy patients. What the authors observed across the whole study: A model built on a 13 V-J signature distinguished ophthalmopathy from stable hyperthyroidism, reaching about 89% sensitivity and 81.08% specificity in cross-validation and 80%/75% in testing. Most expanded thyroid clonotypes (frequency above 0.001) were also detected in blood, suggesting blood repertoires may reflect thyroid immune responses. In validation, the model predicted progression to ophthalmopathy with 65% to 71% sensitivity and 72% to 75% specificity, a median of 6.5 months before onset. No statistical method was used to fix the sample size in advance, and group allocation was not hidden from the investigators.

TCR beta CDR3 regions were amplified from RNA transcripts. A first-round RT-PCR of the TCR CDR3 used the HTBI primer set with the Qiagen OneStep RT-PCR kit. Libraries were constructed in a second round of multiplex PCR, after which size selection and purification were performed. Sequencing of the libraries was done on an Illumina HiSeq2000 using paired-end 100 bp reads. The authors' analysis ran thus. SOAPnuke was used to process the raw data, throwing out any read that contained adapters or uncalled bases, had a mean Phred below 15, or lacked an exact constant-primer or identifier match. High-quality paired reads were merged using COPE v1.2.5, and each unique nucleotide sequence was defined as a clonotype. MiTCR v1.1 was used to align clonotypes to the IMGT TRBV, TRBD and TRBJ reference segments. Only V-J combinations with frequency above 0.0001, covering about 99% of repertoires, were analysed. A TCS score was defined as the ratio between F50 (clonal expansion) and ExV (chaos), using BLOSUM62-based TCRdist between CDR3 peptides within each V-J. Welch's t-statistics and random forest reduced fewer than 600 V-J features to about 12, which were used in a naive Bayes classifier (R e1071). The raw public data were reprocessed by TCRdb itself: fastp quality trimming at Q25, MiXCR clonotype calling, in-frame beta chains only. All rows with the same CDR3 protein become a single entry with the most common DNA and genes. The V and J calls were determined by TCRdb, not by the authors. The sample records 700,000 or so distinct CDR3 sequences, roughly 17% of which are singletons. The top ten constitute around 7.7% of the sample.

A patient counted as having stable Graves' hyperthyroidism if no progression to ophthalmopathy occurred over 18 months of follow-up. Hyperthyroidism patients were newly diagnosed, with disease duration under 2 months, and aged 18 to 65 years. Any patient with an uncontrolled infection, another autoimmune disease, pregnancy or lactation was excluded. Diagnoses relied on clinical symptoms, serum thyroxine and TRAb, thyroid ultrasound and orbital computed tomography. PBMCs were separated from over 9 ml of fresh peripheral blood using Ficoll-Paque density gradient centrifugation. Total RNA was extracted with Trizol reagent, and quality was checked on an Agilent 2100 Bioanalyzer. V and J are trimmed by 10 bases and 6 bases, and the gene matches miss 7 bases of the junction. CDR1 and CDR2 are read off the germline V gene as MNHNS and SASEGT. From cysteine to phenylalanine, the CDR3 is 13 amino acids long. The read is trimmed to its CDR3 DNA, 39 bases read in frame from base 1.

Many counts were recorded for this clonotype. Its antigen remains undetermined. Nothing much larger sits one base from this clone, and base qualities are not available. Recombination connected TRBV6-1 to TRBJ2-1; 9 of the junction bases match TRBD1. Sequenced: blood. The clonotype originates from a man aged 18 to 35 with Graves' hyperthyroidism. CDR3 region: CATLGTGSNEQFF. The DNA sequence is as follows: TGTGCCACCCTGGGGACAGGGTCCAATGAGCAGTTCTTC.